These 19 T cell receptor beta chains were all obtained from the same sample, sequenced in a study of T cells in localized non-small cell lung cancer. The data were produced by immunoSEQ multiplex PCR, yet TCRdb's version contains in-frame clones alone and is incomplete. The repertoire consists of 1,500 to 2,000 clones, with around 26% occurring once and the leading ten covering about 21%. Sequencing was performed on normal lung tissue next to the tumor, taken before any cancer treatment. The receptors come from a male donor aged 60 or over with stage I squamous cell lung carcinoma.

The chain is built from TRBV6-8 and TRBJ1-3; D is uncertain. The length of the CDR3 is 13 residues. Trimming shortened V by 8 bases and J by 0 bases, and 8 bases separated the two germline ends. Per the germline V gene, CDR1 is MNHGY and CDR2 is SAAAGT. CDR3 nucleotide sequence: TGTGCCAGCCGGGCGCCCTCTGGAAACACCATATATTTT. The encoded protein is CASRAPSGNTIYF.

This clone was detected only a few times. J is TRBJ2-7 and V is TRBV6-7; 7 bases align to TRBD1. TRBV6-7 is assigned to the ORF class and has an uncertain function. V lost 3 bases to trimming and J lost 2 bases; unmatched junction nucleotides: 4. This CDR3 has 14 amino acids. CDR3 residues: CASSYRGPAYEQYV. CDR3 DNA: TGTGCCAGCAGTTATAGGGGGCCTGCCTACGAGCAGTACGTC.

This clone showed up just a few times. This chain joins TRBV6-8 and TRBJ2-3, with D possibly matching TRBD1 (6 bases). Germline V gene sequence: CDR1 MNHGY, CDR2 SAAAGT. V gave up 6 bases and J gave up 8 bases, with 12 bases separating them. The CDR3 length is 12 residues. The CDR3 DNA follows: TGTGCCAGCAGCCAAGGGGGTGGTACGCAGTATTTT. Translation gives CASSQGGGTQYF.

This rearrangement joins TRBV9 to TRBJ1-5, with D unclear. Germline lookup yields CDR1 SGDLS and CDR2 YYNGEE. Trimming took off 5 bases at V and 6 bases at J, with 15 bases between the two ends. This CDR3 comprises 14 residues. This chain's CDR3 is CASSEPTGSQPQHF. The CDR3 coding sequence is TGTGCCAGCAGTGAACCGACGGGCAGTCAGCCCCAGCATTTT.

The V gene is TRBV18, the J gene TRBJ2-5; a possible D gene is TRBD1 (8 bases). Germline V CDR1 and CDR2: KGHSH, LQKENI. This CDR3 has 19 amino acids. Trimming shortened V by 2 bases and J by 5 bases, and 27 bases separated the two germline ends. CDR3 coding DNA: TGTGCCAGCTCACCAATCGTCGGCTCTAGCGGCACAGGGGGGGAGACCCAGTACTTC. This translates into CASSPIVGSSGTGGETQYF. Variable domain in full (rest from reference TRBV18 and TRBJ2-5): NAGVMQNPRHLVRRRGQEARLRCSPMKGHSHVYWYRQLPEEGLKFMVYLQKENIIDESGMPKERFSAEFPKEGPSILRIQQVVRGDSAAYFCASSPIVGSSGTGGETQYFGPGTRLLVL.

The genes are TRBV30 and TRBJ2-6; 9 bases map to TRBD1. Germline V CDR1 and CDR2: GTSNPN, SVGIG (reference sequence). This CDR3 has 15 amino acids. J lost 3 bases, V lost 5 bases, and 5 bases had no gene match. This CDR3 is CAWGTGSFGANVLTF. The CDR3 coding sequence is TGTGCCTGGGGGACAGGGAGCTTTGGGGCCAACGTCCTGACTTTC. The variable domain in full, with the rest retrieved from reference TRBV30 and TRBJ2-6, is SQTIHQWPATLVQPVGSPLSLECTVEGTSNPNLYWYRQAAGRGLQLLFYSVGIGQISSEVPQNLSASRPQDRQFILSSKKLLLSDSGFYLCAWGTGSFGANVLTFGAGSRLTVL.

The chain couples TRBV14 to TRBJ2-1, with TRBD2 as a possible D gene (5 bases). This CDR3 comprises 16 residues. V was clipped by 0 bases and J by 5 bases, with 14 bases between them. Germline CDR1 SGHDN, CDR2 FVKESK. This chain's CDR3 is CASSQDLAVGNNEQFF. The CDR3 region has the DNA TGTGCCAGCAGCCAAGATCTAGCAGTGGGGAACAATGAGCAGTTCTTC. The full variable domain, rest sourced from reference TRBV14 and TRBJ2-1, is EAGVTQFPSHSVIEKGQTVTLRCDPISGHDNLYWYRRVMGKEIKFLLHFVKESKQDESGMPNNRFLAERTGGTYSTLKVQPAELEDSGVYFCASSQDLAVGNNEQFFGPGTRLTVL.

This rearrangement joins TRBV10-3 to TRBJ2-7; 7 bases fit TRBD2. In germline, CDR1 is ENHRY, CDR2 SYGVKD. The CDR3 runs to 13 residues. V shed 8 bases, J shed 2 bases, and the junction held 6 bases outside the gene matches. CDR3 protein: CAIGPAGAYEQYF. DNA for the CDR3: TGTGCCATCGGGCCGGCGGGAGCCTACGAGCAGTACTTC.

This clone was seen only a few times. V and J are TRBV6-8 and TRBJ1-1; D call uncertain. The germline V and J ends were trimmed by 6 bases and 3 bases, with 11 bases remaining between them. The CDR3 extends over 13 amino acids. Germline V gene lookup returns CDR1 MNHGY and CDR2 SAAAGT. The CDR3 nucleotides read TGTGCCAGCAGGGAGTCAGGAGACACTGAAGCTTTCTTT. Protein: CASRESGDTEAFF.

The genes are TRBV10-2 and TRBJ1-1; 7 bases are shared with TRBD1. Germline CDR1 reads WSHSY; CDR2 reads SAAADI. V lost 6 bases and J lost 8; bases outside the gene matches: 6. The CDR3 runs 12 residues. The CDR3 loop is CASSSGGGEAFF. CDR3 DNA: TGCGCCAGCAGCTCAGGGGGAGGGGAAGCTTTCTTT.

Sample share makes this clone medium-sized (0.01 to 0.1%). This chain connects TRBV7-4 to TRBJ2-6; D is uncertain. V was shortened by 5 bases and J by 4 bases, with 9 bases between the two germline ends. The CDR3 sequence is 14 residues long. Germline lookup yields CDR1 SGHVT and CDR2 SQSDAQ. DNA of the CDR3: TGTGCCAGCAGCGAACAGAGGGGGGCCAACGTCCTGACTTTC. It translates to CASSEQRGANVLTF.

By share, this clone counts as medium-sized. This rearrangement joins TRBV6-8 to TRBJ2-1; a possible D gene is TRBD2 (6 bases). The CDR3 runs to 15 residues. CDR1 and CDR2 (germline): MNHGY, SAAAGT. V was trimmed by 4 bases and J by 5 bases, leaving 15 bases between them. Here the CDR3 reads CASSSRDSGNNEQFF. Here the CDR3 DNA reads TGTGCCAGCAGTTCCCGGGACTCTGGAAACAATGAGCAGTTCTTC.

This rearrangement joins TRBV11-3 to TRBJ2-3, with 7 bases that match TRBD1. The CDR3 loop spans 15 amino acids. The J segment lost 2 bases and the V segment lost 3 bases, leaving 5 bases of the junction unmatched. CDR1 SGHNT and CDR2 YENEEA come from the germline V gene. CDR3 sequence reads: CASSFRDSTTDTQYF. The CDR3 nucleotides are TGTGCCAGCAGCTTCCGGGACAGCACCACAGATACGCAGTATTTT.

In its sample, this clone was seen a few times. The chain uses TRBV18 and TRBJ2-5, with 8 positions matching TRBD2. Germline CDR1 is KGHSH and CDR2 is LQKENI. The CDR3 contains 16 residues. V was clipped by 0 bases and J by 2 bases; unmatched bases: 5. CDR3 DNA: TGTGCCAGCTCACCACCTAGGATAGCGGGACAAGAGACCCAGTACTTC. It specifies CASSPPRIAGQETQYF.

The chain combines TRBV15 with TRBJ2-5; the match to TRBD1 covers 10 bases. The CDR3 sequence is 15 residues long. Germline assignment: CDR1 LNHNV and CDR2 YYDKDF (reference sequence). Germline trimming cut 0 bases from V and 5 bases from J; bases unmatched to any gene: 3. The CDR3 spells CATSRDGTGDETQYF. DNA of the CDR3: TGTGCCACCAGCAGAGATGGGACAGGGGACGAGACCCAGTACTTC. The full variable domain, its missing parts supplied by reference TRBV15 and TRBJ2-5, is DAMVIQNPRYQVTQFGKPVTLSCSQTLNHNVMYWYQQKSSQAPKLLFHYYDKDFNNEADTPDNFQSRRPNTSFCFLDIRSPGLGDTAMYLCATSRDGTGDETQYFGPGTRLLVL.

Relative to its sample, this clone is medium-sized (0.01 to 0.1%). The V gene is TRBV9, the J gene TRBJ2-7; the D gene is possibly TRBD2 (6 bases). V lost 6 bases and J lost 3, with 19 bases in between. The CDR3 is 15 residues long. Germline V gives CDR1 SGDLS, CDR2 YYNGEE. CDR3 sequence: CASIGGVGGGYEQYF. As DNA, the CDR3 is TGTGCCAGCATCGGAGGGGTTGGGGGTGGCTACGAGCAGTACTTC.

This clone has only a few counts. The chain uses TRBV6-8 and TRBJ1-1; no firm D call. V gave up 6 bases and J gave up 6 bases, with 14 bases separating them. This CDR3 comprises 13 residues. CDR1 is MNHGY and CDR2 is SAAAGT in the germline V gene. The CDR3 region has the DNA TGTGCCAGCAGCGCAGCGAACGGCCCTGAAGCTTTCTTT. The encoded protein is CASSAANGPEAFF.

This clone qualifies as large (0.1 to 1%). V gene TRBV9 combines with J gene TRBJ2-1; TRBD1 or TRBD2 may be the D gene (5 bases each). The CDR3 consists of 13 residues. Deletions cut 8 bases from V and 5 bases from J, with 14 bases between. Germline assignment: CDR1 SGDLS and CDR2 YYNGEE. The CDR3 is CASTGTEHNEQFF. CDR3 DNA: TGTGCCAGTACCGGGACCGAACACAATGAGCAGTTCTTC.

This chain connects TRBV11-3 to TRBJ2-1; 12 bases are shared with TRBD2. V dropped 2 bases and J dropped 7; count of bases not matched to a gene: 3. CDR1 is SGHNT and CDR2 is YENEEA in the germline V gene. The CDR3 extends over 15 amino acids. Here the CDR3 DNA reads TGTGCCAGCAGCTTAAAGACTAGCGGGAGAAATGAGCAGTTCTTC. It encodes CASSLKTSGRNEQFF. The complete variable domain, with remaining parts taken from reference TRBV11-3 and TRBJ2-1, reads EAGVVQSPRYKIIEKKQPVAFWCNPISGHNTLYWYLQNLGQGPELLIRYENEEAVDDSQLPKDRFSAERLKGVDSTLKIQPAELGDSAVYLCASSLKTSGRNEQFFGPGTRLTVL.